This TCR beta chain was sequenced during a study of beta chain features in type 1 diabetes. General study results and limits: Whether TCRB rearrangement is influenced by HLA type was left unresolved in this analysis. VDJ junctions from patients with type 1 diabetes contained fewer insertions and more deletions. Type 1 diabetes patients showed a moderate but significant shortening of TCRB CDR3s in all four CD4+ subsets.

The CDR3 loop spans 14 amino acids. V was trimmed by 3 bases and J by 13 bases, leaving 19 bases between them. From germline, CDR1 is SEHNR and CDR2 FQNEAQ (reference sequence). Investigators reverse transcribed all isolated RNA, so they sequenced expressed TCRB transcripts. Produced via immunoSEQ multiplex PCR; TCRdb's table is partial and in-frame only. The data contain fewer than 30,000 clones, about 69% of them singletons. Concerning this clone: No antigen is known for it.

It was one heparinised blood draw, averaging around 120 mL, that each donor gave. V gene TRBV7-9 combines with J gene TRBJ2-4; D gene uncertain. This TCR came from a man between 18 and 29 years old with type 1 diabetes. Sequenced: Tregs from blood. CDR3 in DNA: TGTGCCAGCAGCTTCCTGGGTGGCGGCCTTCCACAGTACTTC. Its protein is CASSFLGGGLPQYF.